The T cell receptor (beta chain) under discussion was sequenced for a study of blood T cell repertoires in COVID-19. This CDR3 spans 16 amino acids. Per germline, CDR1 LGHNT and CDR2 FRNRAP. Unmatched junction bases numbered 6, after V lost 0 bases and J lost 4 bases. This table comes from immunoSEQ multiplex PCR, and its TCRdb copy is limited to in-frame clones, with some not included. This table holds some 270,000 clones, under 85% found once. The V gene is TRBV12-5, the J gene TRBJ1-3; 7 positions agree with TRBD1. The specimen was peripheral blood. The TCR was taken from a human donor with COVID-19, enrolled during active disease. The donor label of this sample is uncertain. CDR3 bases: TGTGCTAGTGGTTTGGTAAGGACAGGCCCGGGAAACACCATATATTTT. Its protein product is CASGLVRTGPGNTIYF. The full variable domain, with the rest looked up from reference TRBV12-5 and TRBJ1-3, is DARVTQTPRHKVTEMGQEVTMRCQPILGHNTVFWYRQTMMQGLELLAYFRNRAPLDDSGMPKDRFSAEMPDATLATLKIQPSEPRDSAVYFCASGLVRTGPGNTIYFGEGSWLTVV.